This TCR beta chain was identified during a study of shared clonotypes between healthy human individuals. At deep level, the assay was performed. Each subset's genomic DNA was split evenly across several immunoSEQ plates. Clones were read by immunoSEQ multiplex PCR, and TCRdb kept only the in-frame ones, dropping some. The data contain about 980,000 clones, 76% of them seen just once; the ten biggest clones take up about 1.5%. Healthy and HIV-negative, the adult donors had no recent acute infections or vaccinations. Sequencing input: memory CD4+ T cells sorted from blood. Stated subset: CD45RA-negative fraction. The receptor was isolated from a man aged 18 to 29 in good health.

CDR3 sequence (DNA): TGTGCCAGCAGCAATTACCGGGACAGGCTCTACGAGCAGTACTTC. Its protein product is CASSNYRDRLYEQYF. This chain connects TRBV13 to TRBJ2-7, with 8 bases matching TRBD1. The CDR3 contains 15 residues. Per the germline V gene, CDR1 is PRHDT and CDR2 is FYEKMQ (reference sequence). J was trimmed by 3 bases and V by 5 bases; bases with no gene match: 9.